One sample yielded the 3 T cell receptor beta chains listed below, sequenced in a study of blood T cell repertoires in COVID-19. The table came from immunoSEQ multiplex PCR; TCRdb's copy has only in-frame clones and leaves some out. Seen here are 230,000 or so clones, about nine tenths observed once, and the top ten hold under 2.5%. The sample was PBMCs or T cells enriched from blood (not recorded which). Receptors originate from a woman in her 40s with acute COVID-19.

The V gene is TRBV10-2, the J gene TRBJ2-5; 9 bases fit TRBD2. CDR3 size: 17 residues. V shed 3 bases, J shed 3 bases, and the junction held 11 bases outside the gene matches. Per the germline V gene, CDR1 is WSHSY and CDR2 is SAAADI. The CDR3: CASSDPPGLAQEETQYF. CDR3 DNA sequence: TGCGCCAGCAGTGACCCTCCTGGACTAGCGCAAGAAGAGACCCAGTACTTC.

V gene TRBV20-1 combines with J gene TRBJ2-2; 9 nucleotides align to TRBD2. Germline V CDR1 and CDR2: DFQATT, SNEGSKA (reference sequence). This CDR3 is 14 amino acids long. The V segment lost 3 bases and the J segment 5 bases; nucleotides outside the gene matches: 4. This CDR3 is CSASLAGKTGELFF. The CDR3 nucleotides read TGCAGTGCTAGTCTAGCGGGAAAGACCGGGGAGCTGTTTTTT.

V is TRBV7-2 and J is TRBJ1-1; D ambiguous. From germline, CDR1 is SGHTA and CDR2 FQGNSA. This CDR3 has 14 amino acids. V was cut by 6 bases and J by 5 bases, with 16 bases left in between. The CDR3 region is CASRRPSGGTEAFF. DNA of the CDR3: TGTGCCAGCAGACGTCCAAGTGGCGGAACTGAAGCTTTCTTT.